This TCR beta chain comes out of a study of T cells in Graves' hyperthyroidism and ophthalmopathy. This clonotype was found many times. Its antigen remains unidentified. Amplification yielded TCR beta CDR3 regions, with RNA transcripts as the source. The primer set for the first-round RT-PCR of the TCR CDR3 was HTBI. TCRdb passed the multiplex PCR reads through MiXCR, listing each CDR3 protein once. The sample contains hundreds of thousands of distinct CDR3 sequences, approximately 14% of which appear only once. Study-level points and caveats: Most thyroid clonotypes that were expanded above 0.001 also turned up in blood.

Clinical symptoms, serum thyroxine and TRAb, thyroid ultrasound and orbital computed tomography were used for the diagnoses. The germline V gene encodes CDR1 DFQATT and CDR2 SNEGSKA (reference sequence). J was trimmed by 7 bases and V by 0 bases; bases with no gene match: 5. This CDR3 has 15 residues. The clonotype was recovered from a young man with Graves' ophthalmopathy. The chain combines TRBV20-1 with TRBJ1-6; TRBD1 agrees at 8 bases. Sample: blood. CDR3 amino acids: CSARDPRQGNSPLHF. The CDR3 nucleotides read TGCAGTGCTAGAGATCCGAGACAGGGGAATTCACCCCTCCACTTT.